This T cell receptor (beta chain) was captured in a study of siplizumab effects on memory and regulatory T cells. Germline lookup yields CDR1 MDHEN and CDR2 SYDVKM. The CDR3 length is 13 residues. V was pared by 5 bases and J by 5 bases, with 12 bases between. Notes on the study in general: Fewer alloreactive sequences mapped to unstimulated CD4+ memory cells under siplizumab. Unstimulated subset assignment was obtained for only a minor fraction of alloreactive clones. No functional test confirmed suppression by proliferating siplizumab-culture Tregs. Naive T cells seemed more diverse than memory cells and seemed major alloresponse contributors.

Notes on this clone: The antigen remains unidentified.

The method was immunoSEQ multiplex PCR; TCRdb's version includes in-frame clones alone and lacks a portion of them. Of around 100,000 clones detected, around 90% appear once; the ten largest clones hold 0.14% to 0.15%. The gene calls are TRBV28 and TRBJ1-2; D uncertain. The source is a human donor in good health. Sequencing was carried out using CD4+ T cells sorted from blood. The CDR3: CASSPQVTYGYTF. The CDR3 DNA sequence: TGTGCCAGCAGTCCCCAGGTCACGTATGGCTACACCTTC.